This passage covers 32 T cell receptor beta chains from one sample sequenced in a study of blood T cell repertoires in COVID-19 (dated by TCRdb to the early 2020s). Receptor libraries were prepared by the immunoSEQ multiplex PCR assay. In its TCRdb copy, this immuneACCESS table keeps in-frame sequences only and misses some clones. Where compared with another copy, unresolved V genes explain less than half of these, and the others have no known cause. This sample is represented by around 300,000 clones; 90% of them were singletons. 1% to 1.3% of the sample comes from the top ten. The material sequenced was PBMCs or T cells enriched from blood (not recorded which). The receptors were gathered from a woman between 25 and 40 years old who had recovered from COVID-19.

This chain joins TRBV19 and TRBJ2-3; D not certain. This CDR3 is built from 21 residues. Germline V gene sequence: CDR1 LNHDA, CDR2 SQIVND (reference sequence). V lost 10 bases and J lost 0, with 35 bases in between. The CDR3, as DNA: TGTGCCACCGCCGACCTACTGGGCAGCCCGACGTCCCGTGCTAGCACAGATACGCAGTATTTT. Encoded protein: CATADLLGSPTSRASTDTQYF.

A single count supports this clone. The chain links TRBV28 to TRBJ2-4, with TRBD2 matching over 9 bases. CDR3 length: 17 amino acids. Per the germline V gene, CDR1 is MDHEN and CDR2 is SYDVKM. With V trimmed by 6 bases and J by 3 bases, 12 bases remained unmatched. CDR3 sequence (DNA): TGTGCCAGCAGGGCGGCTAGCGGGAATGGGGTCAAAAACATTCAGTACTTC. It is translated as CASRAASGNGVKNIQYF.

The chain couples TRBV7-2 to TRBJ1-4; tentative D call: TRBD1 (6 bases). Germline V lookup: CDR1 SGHTA, CDR2 FQGNSA. V dropped 1 base and J dropped 10 bases, with 13 bases sitting between them. The CDR3 extends over 14 amino acids. The CDR3 DNA follows: TGTGCCAGCAGCTTAGTGCAGGGGTCGGGAAAACTGTTTTTT. Protein sequence: CASSLVQGSGKLFF.

This clone was counted once. The chain couples TRBV18 to TRBJ2-1, with 8 positions matching TRBD2. V lost 4 bases to trimming and J lost 0 bases; unmatched junction nucleotides: 2. Germline assignment: CDR1 KGHSH and CDR2 LQKENI. There are 15 residues in the CDR3. Written as DNA, the CDR3 is TGTGCCAGCTCACTAAGCGGGAGCTCCTACAATGAGCAGTTCTTC. Encoded protein: CASSLSGSSYNEQFF.

J is TRBJ1-5 and V is TRBV19; weak D call: TRBD1 (5 bases). Germline V CDR1 and CDR2: LNHDA, SQIVND (reference sequence). V lost 5 bases and J 4 bases, leaving 9 bases between the germline ends. This CDR3 contains 13 residues. CDR3 in amino acids: CASSPQVNQPQHF. The DNA for the CDR3 is TGTGCCAGTAGTCCACAGGTAAATCAGCCCCAGCATTTT.

A single count supports this clone. The chain joins TRBV3-1 (or the pseudogene TRBV3-2) to TRBJ2-5; TRBD2 agrees at 7 bases. Trimming cost V 4 bases and J 4 bases; bases outside gene matches: 9. CDR3 length equals 15 residues. Looked up from germline, CDR1 is LGHDT and CDR2 is YNNKEL (reference sequence). CDR3 coding DNA: TGTGCCAGCAGCCTGGCGGGAGTATTGCGAGAGACCCAGTACTTC. Translation gives CASSLAGVLRETQYF.

The chain employs TRBV2 and TRBJ2-7; 10 nucleotides line up with TRBD1. Trimming at V came to 6 bases and at J to 9 bases, leaving 8 bases not matched to a gene. CDR1 SNHLY and CDR2 FYNNEI come from the germline V gene. The CDR3 covers 13 residues. The DNA of the CDR3 is TGTGCCAGCAGGGGGGGACAGGGGACGGTGCAGTACTTC. Translation gives CASRGGQGTVQYF. The full variable domain, with the rest looked up from reference TRBV2 and TRBJ2-7, is EPEVTQTPSHQVTQMGQEVILRCVPISNHLYFYWYRQILGQKVEFLVSFYNNEISEKSEIFDDQFSVERPDGSNFTLKIRSTKLEDSAMYFCASRGGQGTVQYFGPGTRLTVT.

The chain joins TRBV15 to TRBJ1-2, with 7 bases that match TRBD1. V shed 3 bases and J 6 bases; nucleotides not matched to a gene: 4. In germline, CDR1 is LNHNV, CDR2 YYDKDF (reference sequence). The CDR3 totals 13 residues. CDR3 region: CATSSDRAHGYTF. CDR3 nucleotides: TGTGCCACCAGCAGCGACAGGGCCCATGGCTACACCTTC.

The DNA of the CDR3 is TGTGCCAGCTCACCTTCCCGGGACAGGGTTCCCCACGAGCAGTACTTC. Its protein product is CASSPSRDRVPHEQYF. The chain joins TRBV18 to TRBJ2-7, with 9 bases identical to TRBD1. The CDR3 contains 16 residues. Unmatched junction bases numbered 11, after V lost 3 bases and J lost 5 bases. Per germline, CDR1 KGHSH and CDR2 LQKENI.

The DNA of the CDR3 is TGTGCCAGCAGTTTACTGGTAGCGGGAGGGAATGAGCAGTTCTTC. Translation: CASSLLVAGGNEQFF. The chain joins TRBV28 to TRBJ2-1; 11 bases map to TRBD2. This CDR3 spans 15 amino acids. Looked up from germline, CDR1 is MDHEN and CDR2 is SYDVKM. Trimming took 2 bases from V and 7 from J; bases not matched to a gene: 4.

The gene calls are TRBV5-1 and TRBJ2-7; a possible D gene is TRBD2 (6 bases). The V gene lost 5 bases and the J gene lost 6 bases, with 15 bases spanning the gap. The CDR3 sequence is 13 residues long. Germline V CDR1 and CDR2: SGHRS, YFSETQ. CDR3 DNA: TGCGCCAGCAGGGGAGTAGCGGAGGGCGAGCAGTACTTC. Amino acids: CASRGVAEGEQYF.

The chain has TRBV7-8 and TRBJ2-6; D not certain. The CDR3 has 16 residues. Trimming left V 4 bases short and J 3 bases short, with 13 bases between. The V gene's germline CDR1 is SGHVS and CDR2 FQNEAQ. CDR3 region: CASSSPRGSGANVLTF. CDR3 bases: TGTGCCAGCAGCTCCCCGAGAGGAAGTGGGGCCAACGTCCTGACTTTC.

The chain links TRBV27 to TRBJ2-2, with TRBD2 as a possible D gene (6 bases). The ends were cut back, 6 bases at V and 0 bases at J, with 11 bases in the middle. The germline CDR1 and CDR2 sequences are MNHEY and SMNVEV (reference sequence). The CDR3 extends over 15 amino acids. This CDR3 is CASRTRGPNTGELFF. CDR3 in DNA: TGTGCCAGCAGGACGCGGGGTCCGAACACCGGGGAGCTGTTTTTT.

The genes are TRBV11-2 and TRBJ2-5; D is undetermined. V was shortened by 0 bases and J by 6 bases, with 5 bases between the two germline ends. This CDR3 region has 12 residues. CDR1 and CDR2 from the germline V gene are SGHAT and FQNNGV. CDR3: CASSLEAQTQYF. The CDR3 region has the DNA TGTGCCAGCAGCTTAGAAGCGCAGACCCAGTACTTC.

This clone was detected ten times or more. V and J are TRBV18 and TRBJ1-2, with D perhaps matching TRBD1 (5 bases). Germline CDR1 and CDR2: KGHSH and LQKENI. The ends were cut back, 6 bases at V and 8 bases at J, with 16 bases in the middle. CDR3 size: 13 residues. CDR3 sequence reads: CASSPRRDEGYTF. CDR3 sequence (DNA): TGTGCCAGCTCTCCGAGGAGGGACGAAGGCTACACCTTC.

This chain joins TRBV9 and TRBJ1-1, with a possible D match to TRBD1 (6 bases). V was pared by 0 bases and J by 1 base, with 10 bases between. In germline, CDR1 is SGDLS, CDR2 YYNGEE. CDR3 length: 15 amino acids. CDR3: CASSVEGVWNTEAFF. As DNA, the CDR3 is TGTGCCAGCAGCGTAGAGGGGGTGTGGAACACTGAAGCTTTCTTT.

The gene calls are TRBV5-1 and TRBJ2-2; 7 bases match TRBD1. The CDR3 length is 15 residues. V shed 0 bases and J 4 bases; nucleotides not matched to a gene: 3. Germline assignment: CDR1 SGHRS and CDR2 YFSETQ. As DNA, the CDR3 is TGCGCCAGCAGCTTGGGGACAGGTCGCACCGGGGAGCTGTTTTTT. Translated: CASSLGTGRTGELFF.

CDR3 in amino acids: CASSYSRGYAGELFF. CDR3 nucleotide sequence: TGTGCCAGCAGTTACTCTAGGGGGTACGCCGGGGAGCTGTTTTTT. The chain links TRBV6-5 to TRBJ2-2, with D possibly being TRBD1 (6 bases). CDR3 size: 15 residues. Germline-derived CDR1 and CDR2 are MNHEY and SVGAGI. V dropped 0 bases and J dropped 6 bases, with 11 bases sitting between them.

The chain carries TRBV6-1 and TRBJ2-5; TRBD2 aligns across 11 bases. The CDR3 runs 18 residues. Losses at the gene ends were 1 base for V and 7 bases for J; bases not matched to a gene: 14. Germline CDR1 is MNHNS and CDR2 is SASEGT. DNA for the CDR3: TGTGCCAGCAGTGAAGTAGTAATGGGGACTAGCGGTACCGGGACCCAGTACTTC. Its translation: CASSEVVMGTSGTGTQYF.

The V gene is TRBV7-3, the J gene TRBJ2-1; 7 bases fit TRBD1. The germline gives CDR1 SGHTA, CDR2 FQGTGA. J was trimmed by 0 bases and V by 5 bases; bases with no gene match: 10. This CDR3 is 17 amino acids long. CDR3 loop: CASSPRQGSGSYNEQFF. CDR3 bases: TGTGCCAGCAGCCCCCGACAGGGTTCGGGCTCCTACAATGAGCAGTTCTTC.

The chain uses TRBV6-5 and TRBJ1-1; D unresolved. V was pared by 6 bases and J by 1 base, with 9 bases between. The CDR3 sequence is 13 residues long. CDR1 is MNHEY, CDR2 SVGAGI, per germline. The CDR3 loop is CASRNTQNTEAFF. DNA of the CDR3: TGTGCCAGCAGGAACACACAGAACACTGAAGCTTTCTTT.

The chain links TRBV28 to TRBJ1-5; D call uncertain. This CDR3 spans 14 amino acids. Deletions cut 3 bases from V and 2 bases from J, with 8 bases between. CDR1 and CDR2 (germline): MDHEN, SYDVKM. In nucleotides, the CDR3 is TGTGCCAGCAGTTTCGATTCAGGCAATCAGCCCCAGCATTTT. Translated: CASSFDSGNQPQHF.

Here the CDR3 reads CASTRAGGPNEQYF. CDR3 DNA sequence: TGTGCCAGCACTCGTGCGGGAGGGCCGAACGAGCAGTACTTC. The rearrangement uses TRBV28 and TRBJ2-7; 9 bases are shared with TRBD2. This CDR3 comprises 14 residues. Unmatched junction bases numbered 9, after V lost 7 bases and J lost 5 bases. Germline V gene sequence: CDR1 MDHEN, CDR2 SYDVKM.

The chain uses TRBV2 and TRBJ1-4; D is possibly TRBD1 (5 bases). The germline V and J ends were trimmed by 6 bases and 13 bases, with 12 bases remaining between them. Germline CDR1 reads SNHLY; CDR2 reads FYNNEI. The CDR3 consists of 11 residues. The CDR3 nucleotides are TGTGCCAGCAGCCGGACAAGGGGACTGTTTTTT. Its protein is CASSRTRGLFF.

This chain links TRBV7-9 with TRBJ2-1; 11 bases line up with TRBD2. Germline V gene data show CDR1 as SEHNR and CDR2 as FQNEAQ (reference sequence). Germline trimming cut 3 bases from V and 2 bases from J; bases unmatched to any gene: 6. The CDR3 has 17 amino acids. Here the CDR3 reads CASSFGTSGRPYNEQFF. CDR3 DNA sequence: TGTGCCAGCAGCTTTGGAACTAGCGGGAGACCCTACAATGAGCAGTTCTTC.

The DNA for the CDR3 is TGTGCCAGCAGCCTCAGGTTGGACGAGCAGTACTTC. Translation gives CASSLRLDEQYF. The V and J genes are TRBV7-6 and TRBJ2-7, with D unresolved. V was trimmed by 5 bases and J by 5 bases, leaving 10 bases between them. Germline values: CDR1 SGHVS, CDR2 FNYEAQ. This CDR3 region has 12 residues.

The V call is TRBV28, the J call TRBJ1-5; possible D gene TRBD1, 6 bases. Trimming left V 4 bases short and J 0 bases short, with 16 bases between. Germline V lookup: CDR1 MDHEN, CDR2 SYDVKM. CDR3 size: 17 residues. The chain's CDR3 is CASSSPFGTLSNQPQHF. In DNA form, the CDR3 reads TGTGCCAGCAGTTCCCCTTTCGGGACACTTAGCAATCAGCCCCAGCATTTT.

On this clone itself: The sample holds other DNA sequences that translate to the same CDR3. J is TRBJ2-5 and V is TRBV4-1, with 11 positions matching TRBD1. In germline, CDR1 is MGHRA, CDR2 YSYEKL. The CDR3 has 14 amino acids. Losses at the gene ends were 4 bases for V and 5 bases for J; bases not matched to a gene: 3. CDR3 sequence (DNA): TGCGCCAGCAGCCTGGACAGGGGGCGGGAGACCCAGTACTTC. Its protein is CASSLDRGRETQYF.

Concerning this clone: Different DNA sequences within this sample yield the same CDR3. The gene calls are TRBV28 and TRBJ1-5, with no clear D. In germline, CDR1 is MDHEN, CDR2 SYDVKM. This CDR3 has 12 residues. V was pared by 5 bases and J by 4 bases, with 6 bases between. The CDR3 loop reads CASSLLNQPQHF. DNA of the CDR3: TGTGCCAGCAGTCTCCTGAATCAGCCCCAGCATTTT.

The chain has TRBV7-9 and TRBJ1-5; no clear D. Germline assignment: CDR1 SEHNR and CDR2 FQNEAQ (reference sequence). The V and J ends lost 4 bases and 2 bases respectively, with 6 bases between them. The CDR3 totals 13 residues. CDR3 nucleotides: TGTGCCAGCAGCTCGAGGGGCAATCAGCCCCAGCATTTT. Encoded protein: CASSSRGNQPQHF.

This clone was observed a handful of times. V gene TRBV29-1 combines with J gene TRBJ2-1, with D perhaps matching TRBD2 (7 bases). The CDR3 is made up of 13 amino acids. Trimming shortened V by 4 bases and J by 7 bases, and 14 bases separated the two germline ends. In germline, CDR1 is SQVTM, CDR2 ANQGSEA. DNA for the CDR3: TGCAGCGTTGCGGGGGGCGCGAGGAATGAGCAGTTCTTC. This gives the protein CSVAGGARNEQFF.

The chain couples TRBV19 to TRBJ1-1, with D possibly TRBD1 on 5 matching bases. V was pared by 2 bases and J by 5 bases, with 9 bases between. Germline V CDR1 and CDR2: LNHDA, SQIVND (reference sequence). This CDR3 region has 13 residues. The chain's CDR3 is CASSILGRTEAFF. The CDR3 region has the DNA TGTGCCAGTAGTATATTGGGGCGGACTGAAGCTTTCTTT.